These 27 T cell receptor beta chains share one sample of origin, sequenced in a study of blood T cell repertoires in COVID-19. Clones were read by immunoSEQ multiplex PCR, and TCRdb kept only the in-frame ones, dropping some. Found here are about 250,000 clones, 80% to 90% of them singletons; the top ten hold roughly 2.5%. Sequenced sample: PBMCs or T cells enriched from blood (not recorded which). The source of these receptors is a woman aged 18-29 years who had recovered from COVID-19.

The chain couples TRBV19 to TRBJ1-5; D is unresolved. Germline-derived CDR1 and CDR2 are LNHDA and SQIVND (reference sequence). V lost 6 bases, J lost 5 bases, and 11 bases lay in between. CDR3 length: 13 residues. DNA for the CDR3: TGTGCCAGTAGGAGGGCCCTGGATCAGCCCCAGCATTTT. Translation: CASRRALDQPQHF.

The CDR3 sequence: CASSTGFWYGYTF. For the CDR3, the DNA is TGTGCCAGCAGTACAGGGTTCTGGTATGGCTACACCTTC. The genes are TRBV2 and TRBJ1-2, with a weak D call TRBD1 (6 bases). Germline CDR1 reads SNHLY; CDR2 reads FYNNEI. With 5 bases removed from V and 5 bases from J, the gap between germline ends came to 12 bases. The CDR3 extends over 13 amino acids.

About this clone: Other DNA sequences in the same sample also yield this CDR3. The chain has TRBV5-1 and TRBJ2-3; a weak D match, TRBD2 (6 bases). The CDR3 length is 14 residues. With 2 bases removed from V and 3 bases from J, the gap between germline ends came to 10 bases. Germline V CDR1 and CDR2: SGHRS, YFSETQ. This chain's CDR3 is CASSLGAGTDTQYF. The CDR3 DNA reads TGCGCCAGCAGCTTAGGCGCGGGGACAGATACGCAGTATTTT.

This clone was recorded once. The rearrangement joins TRBV5-1 to TRBJ2-5, with 7 bases aligning to TRBD1. The germline CDR1 and CDR2 sequences are SGHRS and YFSETQ. Unmatched junction bases numbered 1, after V lost 2 bases and J lost 3 bases. The CDR3 runs 13 residues. Here the CDR3 DNA reads TGCGCCAGCAGCTTCCAGGGGGAAGAGACCCAGTACTTC. This translates into CASSFQGEETQYF.

This clone was seen repeatedly, ten times or more. The rearrangement links TRBV6-4 to TRBJ1-2, with 8 positions matching TRBD1. Germline lookup yields CDR1 MRHNA and CDR2 SNTAGT. V was pared by 2 bases and J by 4 bases, with 9 bases of the junction left unmatched. This CDR3 is 16 amino acids long. The CDR3 DNA sequence: TGTGCCAGCAGTGACACCGGACAGGGCTTTTTCTATGGCTACACCTTC. Translating gives CASSDTGQGFFYGYTF.

The V call is TRBV5-1, the J call TRBJ2-7, with 9 bases aligning to TRBD1. The CDR3 totals 15 residues. The V segment lost 4 bases and the J segment 3 bases; nucleotides outside the gene matches: 8. Germline V gene lookup returns CDR1 SGHRS and CDR2 YFSETQ. The CDR3, as DNA: TGCGCCAGCAGCGTCACGGGACAGGGAGGCTACGAGCAGTACTTC. Its translation: CASSVTGQGGYEQYF.

The gene calls are TRBV29-1 and TRBJ1-1; D is ambiguous. Germline V gives CDR1 SQVTM, CDR2 ANQGSEA. The CDR3 runs to 14 residues. The V gene lost 5 bases and the J gene lost 1 base, with 14 bases spanning the gap. CDR3 bases: TGCAGCGTTTACCCAAGGGCGGGGAACACTGAAGCTTTCTTT. Protein: CSVYPRAGNTEAFF.

The rearrangement links TRBV25-1 to TRBJ2-1; D ambiguous. The CDR3 spans 13 residues. Germline V gives CDR1 MGHDK, CDR2 SYGVNS. V was cut by 4 bases and J by 10 bases, with 14 bases left in between. CDR3 residues: CASSGAGEYEQFF. Written as DNA, the CDR3 is TGTGCCAGCAGTGGGGCAGGCGAATACGAGCAGTTCTTC.

This clone was counted a few times. The chain carries TRBV5-1 and TRBJ2-7, with TRBD1 matching over 8 bases. J lost 2 bases, V lost 7 bases, and 5 bases had no gene match. The germline V gene encodes CDR1 SGHRS and CDR2 YFSETQ. The CDR3 is made up of 13 amino acids. The CDR3 DNA reads as TGCGCCAGCGGACAGGGTGGGGCCTACGAGCAGTACTTC. Protein sequence: CASGQGGAYEQYF.

This clone appeared a few times. J is TRBJ1-4 and V is TRBV14; no clear D. From germline, CDR1 is SGHDN and CDR2 FVKESK. The ends were cut back, 1 base at V and 10 bases at J, with 10 bases in the middle. The CDR3 is 13 amino acids. DNA of the CDR3: TGTGCCAGCAGCCAAGGATTACAAGTAAAACTGTTTTTT. It codes for CASSQGLQVKLFF.

V gene TRBV9 combines with J gene TRBJ1-2; 7 bases line up with TRBD1. From germline, CDR1 is SGDLS and CDR2 YYNGEE. The CDR3 consists of 13 residues. Trimming took 4 bases from V and 5 from J; bases not matched to a gene: 5. The CDR3 is CASSNRGRYGYTF. The DNA of the CDR3 is TGTGCCAGCAGCAACAGGGGTCGGTATGGCTACACCTTC.

The rearrangement links TRBV28 to TRBJ2-1; D is unresolved. The CDR3 is 16 amino acids. Trimming shortened V by 3 bases and J by 2 bases, and 14 bases separated the two germline ends. Germline loops: CDR1 MDHEN, CDR2 SYDVKM. CDR3 sequence (DNA): TGTGCCAGCAGTTTTCTAGAAATTTTTGCCTACAATGAGCAGTTCTTC. Its protein is CASSFLEIFAYNEQFF.

The chain employs TRBV6-5 and TRBJ2-3; 10 bases are shared with TRBD2. This CDR3 is built from 15 residues. V dropped 7 bases and J dropped 5; count of bases not matched to a gene: 9. The germline CDR1 and CDR2 sequences are MNHEY and SVGAGI. The CDR3 DNA follows: TGTGCCAGCACCTCGAGACTAGCGGGCCTAGATACGCAGTATTTT. As protein: CASTSRLAGLDTQYF.

The chain employs TRBV7-2 and TRBJ1-2; 7 bases map to TRBD1. The CDR3 totals 16 residues. V lost 1 base, J lost 9 bases, and 14 bases stayed unmatched. Germline loops: CDR1 SGHTA, CDR2 FQGNSA. The CDR3 region is CASSLGLGTVEVSYTF. Written as DNA, the CDR3 is TGTGCCAGCAGCTTAGGTTTGGGGACAGTGGAAGTTAGCTACACCTTC.

This clone was counted once. The chain has TRBV12-3 or TRBV12-4 and TRBJ1-6; weak D call: TRBD1 (5 bases). The CDR3 loop spans 13 amino acids. Trimming left V 3 bases short and J 8 bases short, with 8 bases between. Here the CDR3 reads CASSFTGYSPLHF. The CDR3 DNA sequence: TGTGCCAGCAGTTTCACAGGTTATTCACCCCTCCACTTT.

The V gene is TRBV2, the J gene TRBJ1-1; the D is unclear. V shed 3 bases and J shed 4 bases, with 9 bases lying between them. Germline V CDR1 and CDR2: SNHLY, FYNNEI. The CDR3 length is 13 residues. In DNA form, the CDR3 reads TGTGCCAGCAGTGATCAGATTGGCACTGAAGCTTTCTTT. It translates to CASSDQIGTEAFF.

This chain joins TRBV28 and TRBJ1-3; D remains unclear. CDR1 is MDHEN, CDR2 SYDVKM, per germline. Trimming stripped 5 bases from V and 0 bases from J, with 8 bases between. This CDR3 is 14 amino acids long. The chain's CDR3 is CASSAISSGNTIYF. In nucleotides, the CDR3 is TGTGCCAGCAGTGCGATATCCTCTGGAAACACCATATATTTT.

This chain uses TRBV2 with TRBJ1-1, with TRBD1 matching over 10 bases. V gave up 6 bases and J gave up 4 bases; unmatched junction bases: 8. The CDR3 consists of 15 residues. Germline V lookup: CDR1 SNHLY, CDR2 FYNNEI. The CDR3 DNA is TGTGCCAGCAGCCCACAGACAGGGGGCGTCACTGAAGCTTTCTTT. This codes for CASSPQTGGVTEAFF. Variable domain in full (rest from reference TRBV2 and TRBJ1-1): EPEVTQTPSHQVTQMGQEVILRCVPISNHLYFYWYRQILGQKVEFLVSFYNNEISEKSEIFDDQFSVERPDGSNFTLKIRSTKLEDSAMYFCASSPQTGGVTEAFFGQGTRLTVV.

The chain links TRBV12-5 to TRBJ2-1; 10 nucleotides align to TRBD1. This CDR3 has 16 amino acids. Germline CDR1 and CDR2: LGHNT and FRNRAP. V shed 1 base, J shed 10 bases, and the junction held 10 bases outside the gene matches. CDR3 amino acids: CASGLEGQGRSREQFF. CDR3 nucleotide sequence: TGTGCTAGTGGTTTGGAGGGACAGGGGAGGTCCCGGGAGCAGTTCTTC.

The gene calls are TRBV7-9 and TRBJ1-6; D is perhaps TRBD1 (6 bases). V lost 1 base, J lost 7 bases, and 11 bases lay in between. CDR1 SEHNR and CDR2 FQNEAQ come from the germline V gene (reference sequence). The CDR3 has 15 amino acids. CDR3 DNA sequence: TGTGCCAGCAGCTTAGGTCGGACAGCCAATTCACCCCTCCACTTT. Translation: CASSLGRTANSPLHF. Complete variable domain (other parts from reference TRBV7-9 and TRBJ1-6): DTGVSQNPRHKITKRGQNVTFRCDPISEHNRLYWYRQTLGQGPEFLTYFQNEAQLEKSRLLSDRFSAERPKGSFSTLEIQRTEQGDSAMYLCASSLGRTANSPLHFGNGTRLTVT.

V gene TRBV7-9 combines with J gene TRBJ1-2; D uncertain. CDR3 length: 13 residues. Germline V gene lookup returns CDR1 SEHNR and CDR2 FQNEAQ (reference sequence). With 1 base removed from V and 6 bases from J, the gap between germline ends came to 9 bases. In DNA form, the CDR3 reads TGTGCCAGCAGCTTAGGGGGAGGTCATGGCTACACCTTC. This translates into CASSLGGGHGYTF.

The chain has TRBV2 and TRBJ2-7, with 7 bases lining up with TRBD1. The CDR3 extends over 14 amino acids. Germline V gives CDR1 SNHLY, CDR2 FYNNEI. Germline trimming cut 7 bases from V and 2 bases from J; bases unmatched to any gene: 8. The CDR3, as DNA: TGTGCCAGCATGTCGGACAGGTCTGCCTACGAGCAGTACTTC. It translates to CASMSDRSAYEQYF.

This chain joins TRBV9 and TRBJ1-6; 10 bases are a match to TRBD1. This CDR3 comprises 15 residues. Looked up from germline, CDR1 is SGDLS and CDR2 is YYNGEE. V trimming: 4 bases; J trimming: 7 bases; junction bases outside the gene matches: 5. The CDR3 is CASSLWGQGNSPLHF. The CDR3 nucleotides read TGTGCCAGCAGCCTTTGGGGACAGGGGAATTCACCCCTCCACTTT. Full variable domain (missing parts from reference TRBV9 and TRBJ1-6): DSGVTQTPKHLITATGQRVTLRCSPRSGDLSVYWYQQSLDQGLQFLIQYYNGEERAKGNILERFSAQQFPDLHSELNLSSLELGDSALYFCASSLWGQGNSPLHFGNGTRLTVT.

The rearrangement joins TRBV27 to TRBJ1-1; TRBD1 aligns across 8 bases. The CDR3 spans 13 residues. CDR1 is MNHEY and CDR2 is SMNVEV in the germline V gene (reference sequence). J lost 7 bases, V lost 4 bases, and 5 bases had no gene match. In DNA, the CDR3 is TGTGCCAGCAGTTGGCAGGGGGCTCTTGAAGCTTTCTTT. Its translation is CASSWQGALEAFF.

This chain joins TRBV18 and TRBJ2-2; 7 nucleotides agree with TRBD1. Germline lookup yields CDR1 KGHSH and CDR2 LQKENI. The CDR3 covers 15 residues. Trimming at V came to 6 bases and at J to 1 base, leaving 5 bases not matched to a gene. In DNA, the CDR3 is TGTGCCAGCTCGCCTCGACAGGGGAACACCGGGGAGCTGTTTTTT. Protein: CASSPRQGNTGELFF.

This chain joins TRBV29-1 and TRBJ1-2; the match to TRBD1 covers 8 bases. CDR3 length equals 12 residues. Germline loops: CDR1 SQVTM, CDR2 ANQGSEA. V shed 6 bases, J shed 5 bases, and the junction held 5 bases outside the gene matches. CDR3 nucleotides: TGCAGCGTCGGACAGGGATTGTATGGCTACACCTTC. This sequence encodes CSVGQGLYGYTF.

J is TRBJ1-5 and V is TRBV4-1, with 7 bases fitting TRBD1. J gave up 7 bases and V 1 base, and 7 bases lay outside the gene matches. CDR3 size: 15 residues. Germline CDR1 MGHRA, CDR2 YSYEKL. CDR3 bases: TGCGCCAGCAGCCAAGGACAGGGAATAGGCCAGCCCCAGCATTTT. Amino acids: CASSQGQGIGQPQHF.